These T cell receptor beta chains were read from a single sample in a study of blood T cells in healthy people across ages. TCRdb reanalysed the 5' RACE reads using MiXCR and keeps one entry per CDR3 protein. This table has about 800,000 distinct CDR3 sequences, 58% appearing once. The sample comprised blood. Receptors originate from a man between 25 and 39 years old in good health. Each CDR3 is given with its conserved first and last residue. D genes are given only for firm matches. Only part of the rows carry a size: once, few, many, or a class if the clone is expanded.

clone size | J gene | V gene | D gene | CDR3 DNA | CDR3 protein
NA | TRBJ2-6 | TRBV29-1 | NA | TGCAGCTCCGGGGTCTCTGGGGCCAACGTCCTGACTTTC | CSSGVSGANVLTF
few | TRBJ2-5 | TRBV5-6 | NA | TGTGCCAGCAGCTTCGTTGGCTACAATGAGCAGTACTTC | CASSFVGYNEQYF
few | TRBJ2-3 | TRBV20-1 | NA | TGCAGTGCTAGCGTTAGCCTCACAGATACGCAGTATTTT | CSASVSLTDTQYF
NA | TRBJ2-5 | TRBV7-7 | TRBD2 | TGTGCTAGCAGCCCAGGCGCTAGCGGGAGGTCGGAGACCCAGTACTTC | CASSPGASGRSETQYF
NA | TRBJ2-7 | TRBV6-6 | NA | TGTGCCAGCAGTTATTCGAGCCTAATGACCTACGAGCAGTACTTC | CASSYSSLMTYEQYF
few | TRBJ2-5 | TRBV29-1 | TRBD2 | TGCAGCGTTGCGGCTAGCGGGAGTCTCGGGGAGACCCAGTACTTC | CSVAASGSLGETQYF
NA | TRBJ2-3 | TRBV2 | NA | TGTGCCAGCAACCCAGTCCGGGATGGGTCAGATACGCAGTATTTT | CASNPVRDGSDTQYF
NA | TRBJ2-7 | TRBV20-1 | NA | TGCAGTGCCCTTCCCTACGAGCAGTACTTC | CSALPYEQYF
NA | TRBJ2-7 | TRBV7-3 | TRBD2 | TGTGCCAGCAGCCCTGGGACTAGCGGGAACAATGAGCAGTACTTC | CASSPGTSGNNEQYF
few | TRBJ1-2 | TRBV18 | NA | TGTGCCAGCTCACAGGGTTCGGACGGCTCTAACTATGGCTACACCTTC | CASSQGSDGSNYGYTF
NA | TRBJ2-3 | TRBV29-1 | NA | TGCAGCGTTGATTATCGGGGCATCGGGGATACGCAGTATTTT | CSVDYRGIGDTQYF
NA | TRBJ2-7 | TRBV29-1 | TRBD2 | TGCAGCTCTAGCGGGGGGGCTCAGAATGAGCAGTACTTC | CSSSGGAQNEQYF
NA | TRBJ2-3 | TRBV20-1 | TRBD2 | TGCAGTGCTAGAGATGCGGGGGCAGATACGCAGTATTTT | CSARDAGADTQYF
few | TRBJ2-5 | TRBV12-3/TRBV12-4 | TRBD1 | TGTGCCAGCAGTTTCCAGGGGGCGCGGGTCCAGTACTTC | CASSFQGARVQYF
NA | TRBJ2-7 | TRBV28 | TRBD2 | TGTGCCAGCAGTTCCGGGACTAGGAACGGCGAGCAGTACTTC | CASSSGTRNGEQYF
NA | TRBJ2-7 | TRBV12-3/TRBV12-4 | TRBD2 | TGTGCCAGCAGTACGAGCGGGGGGATATACGAGCAGTACTTC | CASSTSGGIYEQYF
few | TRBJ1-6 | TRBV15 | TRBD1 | TGTGCCACCAGCAGATCGGGACAGGATAATTCACCCCTCCACTTT | CATSRSGQDNSPLHF
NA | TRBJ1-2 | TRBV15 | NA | TGTGCCACCAGCAGAGATACCTGGGAATCCTATGGCTACACCTTC | CATSRDTWESYGYTF
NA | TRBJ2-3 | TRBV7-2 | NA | TGTGCCAGCAGCTTATCCGGGCCCAACTCCGGCACAGATACGCAGTATTTT | CASSLSGPNSGTDTQYF
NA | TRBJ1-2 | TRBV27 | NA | TGTGCCGGCAGTCCCAATTCGGGGGGGCTGGAATATGGCTACACCTTC | CAGSPNSGGLEYGYTF
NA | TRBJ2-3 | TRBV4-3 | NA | TGCGCCAGCAGCCAAGACCCGGAGGGTTCTGAGTCAGATACGCAGTATTTT | CASSQDPEGSESDTQYF
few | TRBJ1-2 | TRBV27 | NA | TGTGCCAGCAGTTTAAGTCCAGGGGAGGGCTATGGCTACACCTTC | CASSLSPGEGYGYTF
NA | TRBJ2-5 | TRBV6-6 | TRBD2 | TGTGCCAGCAGTCTAGCGGGAGATGGCAAGACCCAGTACTTC | CASSLAGDGKTQYF
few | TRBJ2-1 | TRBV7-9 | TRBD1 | TGTGCCAGCAGCCCAGGGGGTTCCCCTCTGAATGAGCAGTTCTTC | CASSPGGSPLNEQFF
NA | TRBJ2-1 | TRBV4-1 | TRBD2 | TGCGCCAGCAGCTCCGACACCACTAGCGGGGGGCGGAATGAGCAGTTCTTC | CASSSDTTSGGRNEQFF
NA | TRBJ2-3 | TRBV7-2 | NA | TGTGCCAGCAACTACCTGGCGGGAGATACGCAGTATTTT | CASNYLAGDTQYF
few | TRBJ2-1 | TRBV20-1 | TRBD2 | TGCAGTGCTAGGAACCAAGCGGGAGGGCCCTACAATGAGCAGTTCTTC | CSARNQAGGPYNEQFF
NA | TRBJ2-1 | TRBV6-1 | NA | TGTGCCAGCAGAACAGGGCTTGGGGATGAGCAGTTCTTC | CASRTGLGDEQFF